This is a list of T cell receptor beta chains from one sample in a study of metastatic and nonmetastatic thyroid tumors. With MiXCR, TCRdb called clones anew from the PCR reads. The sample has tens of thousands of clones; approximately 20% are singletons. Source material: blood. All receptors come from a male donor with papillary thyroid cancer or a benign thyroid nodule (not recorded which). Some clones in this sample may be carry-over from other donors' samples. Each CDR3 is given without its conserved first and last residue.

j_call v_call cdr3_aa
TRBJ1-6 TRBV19 ASNDGVGDSPLH
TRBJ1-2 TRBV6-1 ASSPTGGLYYGYT
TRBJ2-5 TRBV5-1 ASSSNPTGSETQY
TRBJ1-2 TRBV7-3 ASSPDGNYGYT
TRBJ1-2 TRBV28 ASRSTRHRGNNYGYT
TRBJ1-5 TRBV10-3 ATRDRGHRQPQH
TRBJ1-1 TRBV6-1 ASSETAALNTEAF
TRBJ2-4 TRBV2 ASNGGSDFGIQY
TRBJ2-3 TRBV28 ASSPQVLDTQY
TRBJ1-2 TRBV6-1 ASSRTVMTGYT
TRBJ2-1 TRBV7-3 ASSLTGGQNNEQF
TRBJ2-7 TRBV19 ASSEIAGGPYYEQY
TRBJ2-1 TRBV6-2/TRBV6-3 ASSYLTTNLNNEQF
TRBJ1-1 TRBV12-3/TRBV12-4 ASSPAGRLNTEAF
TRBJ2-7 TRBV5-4 ASSLGTDSYEQY
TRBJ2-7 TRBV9 ASSVGNGRVYEQY
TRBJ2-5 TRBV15 ATSRLAGETQY
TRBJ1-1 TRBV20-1 SGYRGMNTEAF
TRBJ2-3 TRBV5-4 ASSLTPGLAERTDTQY
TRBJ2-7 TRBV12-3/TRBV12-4 ASSPNRGVEQY
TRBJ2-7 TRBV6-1 ASSPLEGSYYEQY
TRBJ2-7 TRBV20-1 SARSQSYEQY
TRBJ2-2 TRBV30 AWDRGLNTGELF
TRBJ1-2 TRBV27 ASRDRANYGYT
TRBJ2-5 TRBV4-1 ASSQVSSGVDSETQY
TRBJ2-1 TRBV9 ASSVGRTHVEQF
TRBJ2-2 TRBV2 ASSRGGRDSGELF
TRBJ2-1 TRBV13 ASSSTFYNEQF
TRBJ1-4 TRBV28 ASSSTDATNEKLF
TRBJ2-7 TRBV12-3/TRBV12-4 ASSILAGGTYEQY
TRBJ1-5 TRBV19 ASSIRDRNQPQH
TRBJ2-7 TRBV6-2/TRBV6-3 ASSRGAWEQY
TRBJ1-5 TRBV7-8 ASSPGTGPGQPQH
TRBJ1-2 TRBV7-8 ASSLVTTGPISFGYT
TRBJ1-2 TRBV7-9 ASSLRQGVNYGYT
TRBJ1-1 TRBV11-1 ASSLVMAGVKWITEAF
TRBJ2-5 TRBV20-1 SARGQETQY
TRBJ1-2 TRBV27 ASRPRGQVYGYT
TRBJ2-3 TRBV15 ATSRDLPSGSLDTQY
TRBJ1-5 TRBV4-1 ASSLRGQDYQPQH
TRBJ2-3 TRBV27 ASSLADTQY
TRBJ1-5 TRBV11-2 ASSVGQGSHISNQPQH
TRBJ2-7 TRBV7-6 ASSPEDLPYEQY
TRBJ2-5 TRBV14 ASALLAAPGTQY